This T cell receptor (beta chain) was observed in a study of T cell responses to AZD1222 COVID-19 vaccine. Only in-frame clones appear in the TCRdb table, and some are missing; sequencing was by immunoSEQ multiplex PCR. The data contain 150,000 to 200,000 clones, over 80% of them seen just once; the ten biggest clones take up about 2.5%. CDR3 length: 17 amino acids. V lost 3 bases and J lost 3; bases outside the gene matches: 12. Germline lookup yields CDR1 GTSNPN and CDR2 SVGIG (reference sequence). The TCR was taken from an adult in good health. The chain has TRBV30 and TRBJ1-5, with 9 positions matching TRBD1. Sequenced material: peripheral blood, taken on day 0 of MenACWY control vaccination. CDR3 DNA: TGTGCCTGGAGCTACAAGACAGGGGGTCCCGACAATCAGCCCCAGCATTTT. It encodes CAWSYKTGGPDNQPQHF.